At least ten counts were recorded for the clone carrying this TCR beta chain. No antigen is known for it. TCRdb ran MiXCR on the 5' RACE reads and lists one entry per CDR3 protein. Here the sample spans 50,000 to 65,000 distinct CDR3 sequences, less than 25% being singletons. Regarding the study as a whole: Larger-cohort validation covered only one TCR beta V-J rearrangement.

The CDR3 contains 14 residues. J lost 6 bases, V lost 7 bases, and 7 bases had no gene match. Germline CDR1 is SNHLY and CDR2 is FYNNEI. The sorted Tregs were CD4+CD25+CD127-/low cells. The sequencing input was tumor-infiltrating Tregs sorted from the breast tumor. The genes are TRBV2 and TRBJ2-2; 8 positions match TRBD1. This sequence was found in a female donor with breast cancer. The CDR3 nucleotides read TGTGCCAGCAAATCGCAGGGGGCGTCCGGGGAGCTGTTTTTT. Translation: CASKSQGASGELFF.